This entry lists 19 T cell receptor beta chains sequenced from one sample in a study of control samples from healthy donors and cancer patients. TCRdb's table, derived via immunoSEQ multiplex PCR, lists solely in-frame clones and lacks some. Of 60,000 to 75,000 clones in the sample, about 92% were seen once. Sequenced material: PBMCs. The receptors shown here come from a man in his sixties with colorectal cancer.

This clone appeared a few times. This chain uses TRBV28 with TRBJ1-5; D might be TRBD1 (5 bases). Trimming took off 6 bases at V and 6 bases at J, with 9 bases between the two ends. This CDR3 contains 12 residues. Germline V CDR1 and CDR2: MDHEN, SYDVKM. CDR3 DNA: TGTGCCAGCAGCTCTCAGGGTCAGCCCCAGCATTTT. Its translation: CASSSQGQPQHF.

The CDR3 spells CASTTQGSNEQFF. The CDR3 nucleotides read TGTGCCAGTACAACCCAGGGTTCGAATGAGCAGTTCTTC. V gene TRBV2 combines with J gene TRBJ2-1, with a weak D call TRBD1 (5 bases). V was clipped by 9 bases and J by 7 bases, with 16 bases between them. The CDR3 runs to 13 residues. Per germline, CDR1 SNHLY and CDR2 FYNNEI.

The CDR3: CSVRSSDTEAFF. The CDR3 DNA sequence: TGCAGCGTTCGGAGTTCGGACACTGAAGCTTTCTTT. This rearrangement joins TRBV29-1 to TRBJ1-1; D gene unclear. The CDR3 sequence is 12 residues long. Germline CDR1 SQVTM, CDR2 ANQGSEA. The V end lost 5 bases, the J end lost 3 bases, and 10 bases lay between the germline ends.

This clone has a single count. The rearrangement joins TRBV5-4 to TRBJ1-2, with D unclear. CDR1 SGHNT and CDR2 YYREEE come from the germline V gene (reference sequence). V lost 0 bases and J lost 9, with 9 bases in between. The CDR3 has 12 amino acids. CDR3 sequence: CASSLESKRYTF. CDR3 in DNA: TGTGCCAGCAGCTTGGAGTCCAAGCGCTACACCTTC.

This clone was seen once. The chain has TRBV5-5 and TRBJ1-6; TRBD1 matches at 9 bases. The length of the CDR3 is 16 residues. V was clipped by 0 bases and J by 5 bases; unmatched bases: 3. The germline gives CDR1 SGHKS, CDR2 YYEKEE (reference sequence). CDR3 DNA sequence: TGTGCCAGCAGCTTGGGGGACAGGGCGAATAATTCACCCCTCCACTTT. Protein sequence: CASSLGDRANNSPLHF.

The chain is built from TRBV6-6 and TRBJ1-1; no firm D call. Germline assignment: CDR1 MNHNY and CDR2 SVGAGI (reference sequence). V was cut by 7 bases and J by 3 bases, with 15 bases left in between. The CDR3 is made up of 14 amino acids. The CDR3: CASKRRTLDTEAFF. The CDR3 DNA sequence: TGTGCCAGCAAGAGGAGGACCTTAGACACTGAAGCTTTCTTT.

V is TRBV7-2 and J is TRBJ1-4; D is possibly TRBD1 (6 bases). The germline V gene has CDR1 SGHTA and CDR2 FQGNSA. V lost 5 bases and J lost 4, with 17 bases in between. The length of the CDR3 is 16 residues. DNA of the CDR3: TGTGCCAGCAGCCCCTTCCTAGGGGGATTTAATGAAAAACTGTTTTTT. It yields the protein CASSPFLGGFNEKLFF.

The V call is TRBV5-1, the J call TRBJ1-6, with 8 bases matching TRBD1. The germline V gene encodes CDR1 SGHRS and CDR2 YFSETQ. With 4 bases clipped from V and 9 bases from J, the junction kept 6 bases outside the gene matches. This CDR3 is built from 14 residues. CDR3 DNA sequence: TGCGCCAGCAGCGAGGACAGGGCGGGTTCACCCCTCCACTTT. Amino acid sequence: CASSEDRAGSPLHF.

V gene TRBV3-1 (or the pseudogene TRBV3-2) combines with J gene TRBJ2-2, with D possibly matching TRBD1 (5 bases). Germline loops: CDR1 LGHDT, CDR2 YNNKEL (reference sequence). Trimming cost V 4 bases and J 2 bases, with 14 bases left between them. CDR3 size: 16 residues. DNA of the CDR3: TGTGCCAGCAGCCCAGAGTCGACAGCAAACACCGGGGAGCTGTTTTTT. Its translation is CASSPESTANTGELFF.

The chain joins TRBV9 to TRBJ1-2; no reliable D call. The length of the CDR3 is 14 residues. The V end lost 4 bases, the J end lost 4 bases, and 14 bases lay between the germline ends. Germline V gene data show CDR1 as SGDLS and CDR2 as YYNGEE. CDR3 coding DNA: TGTGCCAGCAGCCCTCTGGAGGGTCCCTATGGCTACACCTTC. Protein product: CASSPLEGPYGYTF.

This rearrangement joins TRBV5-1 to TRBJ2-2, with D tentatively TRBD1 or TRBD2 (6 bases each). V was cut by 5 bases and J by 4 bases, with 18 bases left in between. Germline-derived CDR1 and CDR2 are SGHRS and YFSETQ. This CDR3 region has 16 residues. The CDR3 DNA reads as TGCGCCAGCAGTTCGGGGGCGCACGGGGGCACCGGGGAGCTGTTTTTT. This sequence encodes CASSSGAHGGTGELFF.

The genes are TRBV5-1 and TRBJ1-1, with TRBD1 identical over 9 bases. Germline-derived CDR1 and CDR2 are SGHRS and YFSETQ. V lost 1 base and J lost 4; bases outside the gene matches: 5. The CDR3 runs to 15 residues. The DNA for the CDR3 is TGCGCCAGCAGCTTGTCACAGGGGGCCGTCACTGAAGCTTTCTTT. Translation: CASSLSQGAVTEAFF.

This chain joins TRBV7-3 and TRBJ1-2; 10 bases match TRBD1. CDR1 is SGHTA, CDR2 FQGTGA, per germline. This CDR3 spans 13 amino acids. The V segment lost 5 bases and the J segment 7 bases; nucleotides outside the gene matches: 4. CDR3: CASSPGTGAGYTF. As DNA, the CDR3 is TGTGCCAGCAGCCCCGGGACAGGGGCTGGCTACACCTTC.

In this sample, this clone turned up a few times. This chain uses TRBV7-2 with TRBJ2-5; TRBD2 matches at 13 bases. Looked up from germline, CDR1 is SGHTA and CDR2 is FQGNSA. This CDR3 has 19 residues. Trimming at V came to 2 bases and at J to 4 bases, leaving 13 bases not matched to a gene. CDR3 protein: CASSLTGTSGVGRSETQYF. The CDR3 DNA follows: TGTGCCAGCAGCTTAACCGGGACTAGCGGGGTAGGGCGGTCAGAGACCCAGTACTTC.

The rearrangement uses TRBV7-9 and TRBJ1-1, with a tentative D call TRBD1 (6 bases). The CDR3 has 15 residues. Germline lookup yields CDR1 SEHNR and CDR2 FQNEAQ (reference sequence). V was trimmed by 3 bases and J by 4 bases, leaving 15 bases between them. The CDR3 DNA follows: TGTGCCAGCAGCTTGGACAGAGGGGCTGGCACTGAAGCTTTCTTT. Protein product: CASSLDRGAGTEAFF. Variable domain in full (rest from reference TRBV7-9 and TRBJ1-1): DTGVSQNPRHKITKRGQNVTFRCDPISEHNRLYWYRQTLGQGPEFLTYFQNEAQLEKSRLLSDRFSAERPKGSFSTLEIQRTEQGDSAMYLCASSLDRGAGTEAFFGQGTRLTVV.

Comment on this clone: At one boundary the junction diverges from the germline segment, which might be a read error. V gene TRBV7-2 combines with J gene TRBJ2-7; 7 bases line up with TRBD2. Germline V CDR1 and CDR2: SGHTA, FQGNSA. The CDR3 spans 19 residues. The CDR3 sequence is CASSQVTPSTGGRPYKQYF. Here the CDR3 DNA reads TGTGCCAGCAGCCAAGTCACCCCTAGCACCGGGGGGAGGCCCTACAAGCAGTACTTC. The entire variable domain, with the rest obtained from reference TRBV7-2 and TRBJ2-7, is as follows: GAGVSQSPSNKVTEKGKDVELRCDPISGHTALYWYRQSLGQGLEFLIYFQGNSAPDKSGLPSDRFSAERTGGSVSTLTIQRTQQEDSAVYLCASSQVTPSTGGRPYKQYFGPGTRLTVT.

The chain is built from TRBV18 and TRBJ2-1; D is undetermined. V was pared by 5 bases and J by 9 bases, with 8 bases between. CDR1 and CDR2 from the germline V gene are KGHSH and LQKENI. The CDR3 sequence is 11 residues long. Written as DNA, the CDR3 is TGTGCCAGCTCAAAGAGTGTTGAGCAGTTCTTC. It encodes CASSKSVEQFF.

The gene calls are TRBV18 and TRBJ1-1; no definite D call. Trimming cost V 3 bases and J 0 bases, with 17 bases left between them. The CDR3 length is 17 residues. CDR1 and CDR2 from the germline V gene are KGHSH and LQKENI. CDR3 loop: CASSPSLILSVNTEAFF. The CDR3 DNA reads TGTGCCAGCTCACCGTCCCTGATCCTTAGTGTGAACACTGAAGCTTTCTTT.

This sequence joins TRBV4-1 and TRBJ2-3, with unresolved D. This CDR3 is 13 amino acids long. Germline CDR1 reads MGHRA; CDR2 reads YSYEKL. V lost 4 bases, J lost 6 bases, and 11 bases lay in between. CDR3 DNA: TGCGCCAGCAGCCCTGGAGTCCCCGATACGCAGTATTTT. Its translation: CASSPGVPDTQYF.